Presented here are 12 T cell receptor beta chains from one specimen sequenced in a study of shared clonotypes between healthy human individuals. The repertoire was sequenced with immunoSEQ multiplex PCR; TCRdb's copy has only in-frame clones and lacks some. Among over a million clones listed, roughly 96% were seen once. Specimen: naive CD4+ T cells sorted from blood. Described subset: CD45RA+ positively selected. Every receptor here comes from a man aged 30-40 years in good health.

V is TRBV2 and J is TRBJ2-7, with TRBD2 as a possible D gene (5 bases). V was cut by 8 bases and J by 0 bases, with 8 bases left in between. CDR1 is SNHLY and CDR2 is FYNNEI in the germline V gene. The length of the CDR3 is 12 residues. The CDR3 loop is CASQRDSYEQYF. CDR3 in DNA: TGTGCCAGCCAACGGGACTCCTACGAGCAGTACTTC.

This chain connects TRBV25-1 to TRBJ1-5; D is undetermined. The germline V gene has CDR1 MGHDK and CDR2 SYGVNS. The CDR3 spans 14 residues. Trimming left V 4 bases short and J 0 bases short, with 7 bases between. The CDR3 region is CASSAPLSNQPQHF. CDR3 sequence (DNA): TGTGCCAGCAGTGCACCGCTTAGCAATCAGCCCCAGCATTTT.

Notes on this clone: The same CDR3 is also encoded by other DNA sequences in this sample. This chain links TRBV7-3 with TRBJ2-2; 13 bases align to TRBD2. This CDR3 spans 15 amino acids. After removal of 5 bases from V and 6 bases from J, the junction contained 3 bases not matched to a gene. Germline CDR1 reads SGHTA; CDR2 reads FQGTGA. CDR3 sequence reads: CASSRTSGRSGELFF. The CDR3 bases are TGTGCCAGCAGCAGGACTAGCGGGAGATCCGGGGAGCTGTTTTTT.

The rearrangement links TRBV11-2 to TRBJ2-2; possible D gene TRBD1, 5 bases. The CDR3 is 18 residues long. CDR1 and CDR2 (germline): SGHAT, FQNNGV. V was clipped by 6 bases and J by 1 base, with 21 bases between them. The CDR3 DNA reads TGTGCCAGCAGTAAGACCCGGCGACAGAATCTGAACACCGGGGAGCTGTTTTTT. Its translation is CASSKTRRQNLNTGELFF.

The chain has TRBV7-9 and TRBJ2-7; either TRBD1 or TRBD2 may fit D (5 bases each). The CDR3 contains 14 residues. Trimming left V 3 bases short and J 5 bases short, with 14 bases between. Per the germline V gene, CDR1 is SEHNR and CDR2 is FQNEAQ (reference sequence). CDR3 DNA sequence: TGTGCCAGCAGCTTGGACCTCCCGGGGCACGAGCAGTACTTC. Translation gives CASSLDLPGHEQYF.

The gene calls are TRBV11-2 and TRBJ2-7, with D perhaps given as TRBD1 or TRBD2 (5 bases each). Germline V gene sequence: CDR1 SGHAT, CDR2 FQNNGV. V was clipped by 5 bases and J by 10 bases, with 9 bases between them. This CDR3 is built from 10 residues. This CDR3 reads CASSTGAQYF. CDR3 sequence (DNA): TGTGCCAGCAGCACCGGGGCTCAGTACTTC.

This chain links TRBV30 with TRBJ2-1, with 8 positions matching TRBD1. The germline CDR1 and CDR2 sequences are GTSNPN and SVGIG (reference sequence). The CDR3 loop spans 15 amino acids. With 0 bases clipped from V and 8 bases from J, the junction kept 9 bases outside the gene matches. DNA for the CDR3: TGTGCCTGGAGTGTGACAGGGGCCCCACTCTATGAGCAGTTCTTC. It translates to CAWSVTGAPLYEQFF.

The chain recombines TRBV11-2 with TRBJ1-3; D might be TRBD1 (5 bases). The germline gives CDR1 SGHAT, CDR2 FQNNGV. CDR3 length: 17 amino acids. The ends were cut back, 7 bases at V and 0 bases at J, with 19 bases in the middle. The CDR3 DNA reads TGTGCCAGCACCCCCCGCACGACAGCCTACTCTGGAAACACCATATATTTT. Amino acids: CASTPRTTAYSGNTIYF.

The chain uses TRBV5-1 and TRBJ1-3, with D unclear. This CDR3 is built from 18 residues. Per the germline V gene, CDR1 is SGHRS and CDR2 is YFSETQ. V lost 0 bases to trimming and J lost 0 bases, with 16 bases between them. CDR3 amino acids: CASSLAPAAKPSGNTIYF. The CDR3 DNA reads TGCGCCAGCAGCTTGGCCCCGGCAGCGAAACCCTCTGGAAACACCATATATTTT. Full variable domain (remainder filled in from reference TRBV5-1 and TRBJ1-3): KAGVTQTPRYLIKTRGQQVTLSCSPISGHRSVSWYQQTPGQGLQFLFEYFSETQRNKGNFPGRFSGRQFSNSRSEMNVSTLELGDSALYLCASSLAPAAKPSGNTIYFGEGSWLTVV.

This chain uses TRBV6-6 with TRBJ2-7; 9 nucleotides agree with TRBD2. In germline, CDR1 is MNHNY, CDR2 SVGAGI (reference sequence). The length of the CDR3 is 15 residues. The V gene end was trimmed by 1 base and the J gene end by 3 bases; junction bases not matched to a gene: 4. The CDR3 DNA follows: TGTGCCAGCAGTTACTTGGGACTAGCCAACTACGAGCAGTACTTC. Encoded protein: CASSYLGLANYEQYF.

CDR3 in amino acids: CASSLPKETQYF. The CDR3 DNA sequence: TGTGCCAGCAGCTTACCCAAAGAGACCCAGTACTTC. V and J are TRBV7-8 and TRBJ2-5; the D is unclear. There are 12 residues in the CDR3. CDR1 and CDR2 from the germline V gene are SGHVS and FQNEAQ. Deletions cut 2 bases from V and 3 bases from J, with 4 bases between.

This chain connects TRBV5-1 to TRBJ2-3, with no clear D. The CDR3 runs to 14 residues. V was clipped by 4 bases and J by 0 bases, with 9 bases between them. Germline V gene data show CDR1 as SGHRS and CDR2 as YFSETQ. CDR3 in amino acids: CASSDGPSTDTQYF. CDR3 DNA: TGCGCCAGCAGCGACGGGCCTAGCACAGATACGCAGTATTTT.